By frequency in the sample, the clone carrying this TCR beta chain is medium-sized. Its antigen remains unknown. The CDR3 has 16 amino acids. V was shortened by 2 bases and J by 1 base, with 14 bases between the two germline ends. The germline CDR1 and CDR2 sequences are MNHEY and SVGAGI. The data derive from a study of T-cell reconstitution after alpha-beta-depleted transplantation in children. Study observations and caveats: It was newly produced T cells that mostly accounted for T-cell counts and diversity one year after transplant. Surviving recipient cells, namely T cells and thymic progenitors, were the source of high day-60 TCRbeta diversity in some patients. After transplant, at about two months, alpha-beta T cells were reportedly derived from several hundred expanded graft clones.

The TCRbeta library was prepared with unique molecular identifiers. TCRdb passed the PCR reads through MiXCR, listing each CDR3 protein once. The sample lists some 6,000 distinct CDR3 sequences, about 14% occurring once. The chain links TRBV6-5 to TRBJ1-1; D is unclear. The sample was PBMCs, taken before TCRalphabeta/CD19-depleted stem cell transplant. The clonotype comes from a boy aged 5-17 years with acute lymphoblastic leukemia, due to receive a stem cell transplant. The CDR3 bases are TGTGCCAGCAGTTACCCCGGTGGAGCAGGGAACACTGAAGCTTTCTTT. Its protein is CASSYPGGAGNTEAFF.